The following is a T cell receptor beta chain sequence with its context. Repertoires were generated with immunoSEQ multiplex PCR, while TCRdb's copy carries only in-frame clones and drops some. This table has approximately 100,000 clones, approximately 90% appearing once. The record originates from a study of T cells after somatic rescue of genetic block. Trimming removed 6 bases from V and 0 bases from J, with 12 bases in between. This CDR3 comprises 14 residues. Germline V gene data show CDR1 as MNHNS and CDR2 as SASEGT. The TCR sequence derives from a woman aged 18-29 years. The specimen sequenced was peripheral blood mononuclear cells (PBMCs). The chain couples TRBV6-1 to TRBJ2-7; D ambiguous. The CDR3 loop is CASRERPSSYEQYF. The CDR3 DNA reads TGTGCCAGCAGGGAGCGCCCGAGCTCCTACGAGCAGTACTTC.